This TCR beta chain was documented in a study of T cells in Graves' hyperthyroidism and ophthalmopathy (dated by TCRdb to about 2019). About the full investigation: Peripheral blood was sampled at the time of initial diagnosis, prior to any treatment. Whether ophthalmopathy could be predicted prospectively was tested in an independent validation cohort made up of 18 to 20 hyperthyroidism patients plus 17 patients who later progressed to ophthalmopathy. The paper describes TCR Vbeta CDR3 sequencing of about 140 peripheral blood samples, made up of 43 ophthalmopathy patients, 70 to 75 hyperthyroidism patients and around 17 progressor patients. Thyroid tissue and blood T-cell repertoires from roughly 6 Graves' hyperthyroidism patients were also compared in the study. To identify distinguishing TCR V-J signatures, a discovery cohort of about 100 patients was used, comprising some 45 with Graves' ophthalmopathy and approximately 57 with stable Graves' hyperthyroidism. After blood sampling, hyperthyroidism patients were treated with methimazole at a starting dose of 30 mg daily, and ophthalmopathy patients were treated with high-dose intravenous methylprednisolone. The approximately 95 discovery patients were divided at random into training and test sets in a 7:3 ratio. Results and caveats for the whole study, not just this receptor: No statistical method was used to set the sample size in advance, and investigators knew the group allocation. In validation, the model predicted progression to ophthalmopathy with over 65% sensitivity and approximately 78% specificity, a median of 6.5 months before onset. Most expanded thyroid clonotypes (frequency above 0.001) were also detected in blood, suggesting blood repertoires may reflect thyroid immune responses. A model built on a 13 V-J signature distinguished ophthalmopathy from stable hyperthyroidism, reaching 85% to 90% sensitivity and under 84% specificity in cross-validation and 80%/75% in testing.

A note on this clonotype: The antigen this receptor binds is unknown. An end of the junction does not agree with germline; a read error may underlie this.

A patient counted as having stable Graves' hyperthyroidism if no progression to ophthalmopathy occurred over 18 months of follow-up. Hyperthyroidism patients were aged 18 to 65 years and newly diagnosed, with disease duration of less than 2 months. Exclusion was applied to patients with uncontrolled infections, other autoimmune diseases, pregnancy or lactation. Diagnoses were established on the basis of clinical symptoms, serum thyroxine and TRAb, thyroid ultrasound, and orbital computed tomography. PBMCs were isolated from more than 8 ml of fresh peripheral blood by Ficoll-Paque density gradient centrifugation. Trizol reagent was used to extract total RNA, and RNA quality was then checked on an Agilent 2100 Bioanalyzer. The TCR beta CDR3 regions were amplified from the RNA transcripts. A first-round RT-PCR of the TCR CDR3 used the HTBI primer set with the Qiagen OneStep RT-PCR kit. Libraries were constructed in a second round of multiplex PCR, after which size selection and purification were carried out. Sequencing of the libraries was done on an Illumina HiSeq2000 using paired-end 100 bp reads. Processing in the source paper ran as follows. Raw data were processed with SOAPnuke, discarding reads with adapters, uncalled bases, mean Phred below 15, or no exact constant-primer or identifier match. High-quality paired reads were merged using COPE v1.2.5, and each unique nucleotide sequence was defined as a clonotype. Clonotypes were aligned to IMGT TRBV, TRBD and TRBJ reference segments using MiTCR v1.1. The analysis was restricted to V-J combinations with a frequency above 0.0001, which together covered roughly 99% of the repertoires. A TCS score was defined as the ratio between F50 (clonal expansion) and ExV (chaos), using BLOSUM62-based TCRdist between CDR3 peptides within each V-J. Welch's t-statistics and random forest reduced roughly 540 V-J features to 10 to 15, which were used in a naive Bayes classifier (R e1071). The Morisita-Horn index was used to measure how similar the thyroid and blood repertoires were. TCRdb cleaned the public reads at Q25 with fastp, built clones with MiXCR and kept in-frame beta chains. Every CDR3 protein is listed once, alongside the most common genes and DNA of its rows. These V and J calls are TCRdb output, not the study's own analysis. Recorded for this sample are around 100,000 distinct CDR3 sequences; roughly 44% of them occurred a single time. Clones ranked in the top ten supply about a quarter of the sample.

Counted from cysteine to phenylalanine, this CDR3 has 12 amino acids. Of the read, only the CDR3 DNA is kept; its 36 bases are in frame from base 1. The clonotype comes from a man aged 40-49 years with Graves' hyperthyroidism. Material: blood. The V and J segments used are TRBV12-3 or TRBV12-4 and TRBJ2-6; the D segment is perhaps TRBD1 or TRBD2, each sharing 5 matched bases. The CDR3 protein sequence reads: CASSSGRNTEAF. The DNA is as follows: TGTGCCAGCAGTTCGGGGCGGAACACTGAAGCTTTC.